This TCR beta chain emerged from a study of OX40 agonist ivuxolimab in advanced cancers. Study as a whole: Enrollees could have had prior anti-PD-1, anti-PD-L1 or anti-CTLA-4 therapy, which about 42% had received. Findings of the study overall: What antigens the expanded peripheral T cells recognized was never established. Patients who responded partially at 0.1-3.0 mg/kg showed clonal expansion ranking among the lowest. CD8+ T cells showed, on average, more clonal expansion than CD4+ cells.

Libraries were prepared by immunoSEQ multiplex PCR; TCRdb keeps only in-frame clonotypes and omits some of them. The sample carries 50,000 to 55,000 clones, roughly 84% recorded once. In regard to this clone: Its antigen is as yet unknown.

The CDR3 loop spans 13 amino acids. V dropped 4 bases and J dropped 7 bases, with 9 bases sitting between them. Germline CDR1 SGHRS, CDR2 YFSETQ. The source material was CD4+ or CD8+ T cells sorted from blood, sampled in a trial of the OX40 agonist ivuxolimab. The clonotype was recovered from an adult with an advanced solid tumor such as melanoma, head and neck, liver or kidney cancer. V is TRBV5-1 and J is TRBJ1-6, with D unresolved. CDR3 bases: TGCGCCAGCAGCGGAACGGGGAATTCACCCCTCCACTTT. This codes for CASSGTGNSPLHF.